These T cell receptor beta chains were read from a single sample in a study of T cells in Graves' hyperthyroidism and ophthalmopathy. MiXCR, run by TCRdb on the multiplex PCR reads, gives a single entry per CDR3 protein. Seen here are 600,000 to 750,000 distinct CDR3 sequences, roughly 17% observed once, and the top ten hold about 16%. The sequencing sample was made of blood. These receptors all come from a man aged 50 to 59 with Graves' hyperthyroidism. The CDR3 runs from the conserved cysteine through the conserved F or W. A D gene is named only where the DNA matches it firmly. A row's size may be missing; if present it is once, few, many or a size class.

j_gene	abundance	d_gene	v_gene	CDR3aa	CDR3nt
TRBJ1-2	many	.	TRBV2	CASSATSYGYTF	TGTGCCAGCAGTGCCACAAGTTATGGCTACACCTTC
TRBJ2-1	many	TRBD2	TRBV5-1	CASSLLAGEPNEQFF	TGCGCCAGCAGCTTACTAGCGGGAGAGCCCAATGAGCAGTTCTTC
TRBJ2-3	many	TRBD2	TRBV2	CASTPLGGRTDTQYF	TGTGCCAGCACTCCCCTGGGCGGGAGGACAGATACGCAGTATTTT
TRBJ2-1	.	.	TRBV7-6	CASSLFWGPNEQFF	TGTGCCAGCAGCTTGTTCTGGGGTCCCAATGAGCAGTTCTTC
TRBJ2-6	many	.	TRBV24-1	CATSDLVSNVLTF	TGTGCCACCAGTGATCTCGTCTCCAACGTCCTGACTTTC
TRBJ2-7	once	TRBD2	TRBV20-1	CSARETSGNYEQYF	TGCAGTGCTAGAGAAACTAGCGGGAACTACGAGCAGTACTTC
TRBJ1-2	.	.	TRBV6-5	CASSYSWGRNYGYTF	TGTGCCAGCAGTTACTCCTGGGGAAGAAACTATGGCTACACCTTC
TRBJ2-6	many	.	TRBV10-3	CAISESQNSGANVLTF	TGTGCCATCAGTGAGTCGCAGAACTCTGGGGCCAACGTCCTGACTTTC
TRBJ2-1	few	TRBD1	TRBV4-1	CASSQEGQVSSYNEQFF	TGCGCCAGCAGCCAAGAGGGACAGGTGAGCTCCTACAATGAGCAGTTCTTC
TRBJ1-1	few	.	TRBV30	CAWTGLANTEAFF	TGTGCCTGGACAGGGTTGGCGAACACTGAAGCTTTCTTT
TRBJ2-6	many	TRBD2	TRBV11-1	CASTSWAGDDSGANVLTF	TGTGCCAGCACATCATGGGCGGGAGACGACTCTGGGGCCAACGTCCTGACTTTC
TRBJ2-1	few	TRBD2	TRBV5-5	CASNYWTSTNEQFF	TGTGCCAGCAACTACTGGACTAGTACGAATGAGCAGTTCTTC
TRBJ2-3	many	TRBD2	TRBV6-1	CASTTGSGRADTQYF	TGTGCCAGCACCACCGGTAGCGGGAGGGCAGATACGCAGTATTTT
TRBJ2-3	many	TRBD2	TRBV7-6	CASRSQAGGTDTQYF	TGTGCCAGCAGATCCCAGGCGGGAGGCACAGATACGCAGTATTTT
TRBJ1-1	many	.	TRBV2	CASTIDRLHTEAFF	TGTGCCAGCACTATCGACAGACTTCACACTGAAGCTTTCTTT
TRBJ1-1	.	.	TRBV5-5	CASSLARPLYTEAFF	TGTGCCAGCAGCTTGGCCAGGCCACTATACACTGAAGCTTTCTTT
TRBJ1-4	many	.	TRBV12-3/TRBV12-4	CASSRDPEREKLFF	TGTGCCAGCAGCCGGGACCCTGAGCGGGAAAAACTGTTTTTT
TRBJ2-2	.	.	TRBV4-3	CASSQDTGYAGELFF	TGCGCCAGCAGCCAAGATACGGGCTACGCCGGGGAGCTGTTTTTT
TRBJ1-5	.	TRBD1	TRBV2	CASSGVDRASNQPQHF	TGTGCCAGCAGTGGGGTAGACAGGGCCAGCAATCAGCCCCAGCATTTT
TRBJ2-1	.	.	TRBV20-1	CSAGKRSSYNEQFF	TGCAGTGCTGGTAAGCGGAGCTCCTACAATGAGCAGTTCTTC
TRBJ1-5	many	.	TRBV7-2	CASSLLGVGNQPQHF	TGTGCCAGCAGCTTATTAGGGGTCGGCAATCAGCCCCAGCATTTT
TRBJ2-5	.	TRBD1	TRBV19	CASSPGQGRHQETQYF	TGTGCCAGTAGTCCCGGACAGGGAAGGCACCAAGAGACCCAGTACTTC
TRBJ2-1	many	TRBD2	TRBV20-1	CSATLTSGNDNEQFF	TGCAGTGCAACACTAACTAGCGGAAATGACAATGAGCAGTTCTTC
TRBJ1-4	.	.	TRBV4-1	CASSQDWPATNEKLFF	TGCGCCAGCAGCCAAGATTGGCCAGCAACTAATGAAAAACTGTTTTTT
TRBJ2-1	many	.	TRBV7-9	CASSYPDSIGQFF	TGTGCCAGCAGCTATCCGGACAGCATCGGGCAGTTCTTC
TRBJ1-2	many	TRBD1	TRBV27	CASSWDRGSGYTF	TGTGCCAGCAGTTGGGACAGGGGCTCTGGCTACACCTTC
TRBJ2-5	many	TRBD2	TRBV7-3	CASNLGAGDETQYF	TGTGCCAGCAATCTGGGTGCGGGAGATGAGACCCAGTACTTC
TRBJ2-7	few	.	TRBV7-9	CASSLVERPYEQYF	TGTGCCAGCAGCTTAGTTGAAAGACCCTACGAGCAGTACTTC
TRBJ2-1	few	.	TRBV2	CASHPGRKQFF	TGTGCCAGCCACCCGGGACGGAAACAGTTCTTC
TRBJ1-2	many	.	TRBV11-2	CASSLDGVVSYTF	TGTGCCAGCAGCTTAGACGGGGTGGTGAGCTACACCTTC
TRBJ1-5	many	.	TRBV6-1	CASREGQRQDQPQHF	TGTGCCAGCAGAGAAGGACAGCGACAAGATCAGCCCCAGCATTTT
TRBJ1-5	once	.	TRBV7-9	CASSLDRTQPQHF	TGTGCCAGCAGCTTAGACAGGACTCAGCCCCAGCATTTT
TRBJ2-7	many	.	TRBV9	CASSEGAGLVREQYF	TGTGCCAGCAGCGAGGGGGCCGGACTAGTACGCGAGCAGTACTTC
TRBJ1-1	.	TRBD1	TRBV12-3/TRBV12-4	CASKAGTGSTEAFF	TGTGCCAGCAAGGCGGGGACAGGGAGCACTGAAGCTTTCTTT
TRBJ2-7	few	TRBD1	TRBV6-2/TRBV6-3	CASKEDRGLNEQYF	TGTGCCAGCAAGGAGGACAGGGGGCTAAACGAGCAGTACTTC
TRBJ2-1	many	.	TRBV2	CASLLGLQVEQFF	TGTGCCAGCCTCTTAGGACTACAGGTTGAGCAGTTCTTC
TRBJ1-4	few	.	TRBV10-3	CAISEPSNAATNEKLFF	TGTGCCATCAGTGAGCCTTCGAATGCGGCAACTAATGAAAAACTGTTTTTT
TRBJ2-2	many	.	TRBV7-7	CASSFSWNTGELFF	TGTGCTAGCAGCTTCTCTTGGAACACCGGGGAGCTGTTTTTT
TRBJ2-3	few	.	TRBV20-1	CSGQYSTDTQYF	TGCAGCGGACAGTATAGCACAGATACGCAGTATTTT
TRBJ2-7	.	.	TRBV27	CASSLSPTGAPAYEQYF	TGTGCCAGCAGTTTATCCCCAACCGGGGCCCCTGCCTACGAGCAGTACTTC
TRBJ2-5	many	TRBD2	TRBV30	CAWSVQLAGQETQYF	TGTGCCTGGAGTGTACAACTAGCGGGGCAAGAGACCCAGTACTTC
TRBJ2-5	many	.	TRBV6-2/TRBV6-3	CASSYLLTGTDQETQYF	TGTGCCAGCAGTTACTTACTTACGGGGACTGACCAAGAGACCCAGTACTTC
TRBJ1-1	many	.	TRBV10-2	CASSERGGWTEAFF	TGCGCCAGCAGTGAGAGGGGGGGGTGGACTGAAGCTTTCTTT
TRBJ1-1	few	.	TRBV28	CASSLDGWGAFF	TGTGCCAGCAGTTTAGATGGCTGGGGAGCTTTCTTT
TRBJ1-4	many	TRBD1	TRBV5-1	CASSSGQGREKLFF	TGCGCCAGCAGTTCGGGACAGGGCCGAGAAAAACTGTTTTTT